The rows below give T cell receptor beta chains drawn from one sample of a study of T-cell reconstitution after alpha-beta-depleted transplantation in children. TCRdb processed the PCR reads anew with MiXCR; each CDR3 protein has one entry. Among around 340,000 distinct CDR3 sequences listed, 13% were seen once. Sample: PBMCs, taken from the stem cell graft. These TCRs come from a human donor who donated a stem cell graft to a child with Fanconi anemia. CDR3s include the opening cysteine and the closing phenylalanine or tryptophan. The D gene is left open where the match is weak. For some rows the clone size is stated as once, few or many, or as a class when expanded; others skip it.

clone_size j_call d_call v_call cdr3_aa cdr3_nt
- TRBJ2-5 TRBD1 TRBV7-8 CASSRTGGGTQYF TGTGCCAGCAGCCGAACAGGGGGCGGGACCCAGTACTTC
- TRBJ2-3 TRBD2 TRBV20-1 CSADRGGDATQYF TGCAGTGCAGACCGGGGAGGGGACGCTACGCAGTATTTT
many TRBJ2-5 - TRBV20-1 CSARDAGPLQETQYF TGCAGTGCTAGGGACGCAGGGCCGCTCCAAGAGACCCAGTACTTC
- TRBJ1-5 TRBD1 TRBV27 CASSYPRRGRRYSNQPQHF TGTGCCAGCAGTTACCCCCGCAGGGGGAGACGTTACAGCAATCAGCCCCAGCATTTT
few TRBJ2-1 TRBD2 TRBV4-2 CASSQGNAGTIGNEQFF TGTGCCAGCAGCCAAGGAAATGCCGGGACTATAGGAAATGAGCAGTTCTTC
many TRBJ2-5 TRBD2 TRBV12-3/TRBV12-4 CASNTGGQETQYF TGTGCCAGCAATACGGGGGGGCAAGAGACCCAGTACTTC
- TRBJ1-2 - TRBV29-1 CSVENVVNYGYTF TGCAGCGTTGAAAATGTGGTGAACTATGGCTACACCTTC
few TRBJ1-1 - TRBV11-2 CASSLPGGIHTEAFF TGTGCCAGCAGCCTCCCGGGAGGGATCCACACTGAAGCTTTCTTT
few TRBJ2-3 - TRBV30 CACVLGATQYF TGTGCCTGTGTTTTAGGTGCTACGCAGTATTTT
once TRBJ2-1 TRBD2 TRBV5-5 CASSVTSGGVSYNEQFF TGTGCCAGCAGCGTGACTAGCGGGGGGGTCTCCTACAATGAGCAGTTCTTC
few TRBJ2-2 - TRBV5-1 CASSREGSNTGELFF TGCGCCAGCTCTCGGGAAGGGTCGAACACCGGGGAGCTGTTTTTT
- TRBJ1-4 TRBD1 TRBV4-2 CASSQPRNQGGNEKLFF TGTGCCAGCAGCCAACCCCGGAATCAGGGGGGGAATGAAAAACTGTTTTTT